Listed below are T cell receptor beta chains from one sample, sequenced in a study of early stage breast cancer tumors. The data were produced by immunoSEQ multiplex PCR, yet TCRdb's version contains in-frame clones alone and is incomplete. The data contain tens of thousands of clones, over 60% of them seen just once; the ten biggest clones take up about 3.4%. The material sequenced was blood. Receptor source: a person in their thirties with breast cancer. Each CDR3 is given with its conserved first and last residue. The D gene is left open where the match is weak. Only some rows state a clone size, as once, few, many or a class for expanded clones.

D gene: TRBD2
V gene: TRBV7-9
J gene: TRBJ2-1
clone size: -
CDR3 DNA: TGTGCCAGCAGCCGGGGGGACTACAATGAGCAGTTCTTC
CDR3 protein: CASSRGDYNEQFF

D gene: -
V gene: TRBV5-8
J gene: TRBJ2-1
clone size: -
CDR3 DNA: TGTGCCAGCAGCCCCGAGGGGGGAAGGAGCTCCTACAATGAGCAGTTCTTC
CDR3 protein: CASSPEGGRSSYNEQFF

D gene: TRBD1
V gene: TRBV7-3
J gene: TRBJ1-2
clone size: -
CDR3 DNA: TGTGCCAGCAGTCCTACAGGGGGCGCCAGCTATGGCTACACCTTC
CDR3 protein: CASSPTGGASYGYTF

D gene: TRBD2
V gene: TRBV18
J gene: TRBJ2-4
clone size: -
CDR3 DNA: TGTGCCAGCTCACCACTAGCGGGAGTTGGAGCCAAAAACATTCAGTACTTC
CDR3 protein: CASSPLAGVGAKNIQYF

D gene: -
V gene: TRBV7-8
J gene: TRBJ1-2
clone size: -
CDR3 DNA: TGTGCCAGCAGCTTATCAGATCCTAGCTATGGCTACACCTTC
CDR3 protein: CASSLSDPSYGYTF

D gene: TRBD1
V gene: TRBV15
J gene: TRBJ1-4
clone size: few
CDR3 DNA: TGTGCCACCAGCCCGCGTCGGACAGGGACAACTAATGAAAAACTGTTTTTT
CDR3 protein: CATSPRRTGTTNEKLFF

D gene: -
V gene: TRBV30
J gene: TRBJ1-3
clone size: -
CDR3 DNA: TGTGCCTGGACCACCCCCAGGCACTCTGGAAACACCATATATTTT
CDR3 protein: CAWTTPRHSGNTIYF

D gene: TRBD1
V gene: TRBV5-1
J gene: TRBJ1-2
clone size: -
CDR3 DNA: TGCGCCAGCAGCTTGGAGCAGGGGGCGAGGGGCTACACCTTC
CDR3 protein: CASSLEQGARGYTF

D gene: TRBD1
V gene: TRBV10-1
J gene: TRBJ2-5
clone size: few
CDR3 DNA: TGCGCCAGCAGTGAATCAGGGGGCCAAGAGACCCAGTACTTC
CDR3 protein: CASSESGGQETQYF

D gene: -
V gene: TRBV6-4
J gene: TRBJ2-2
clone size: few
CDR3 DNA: TGTGCCAGCACCCCGAACCCCCGTCCGAACACCGGGGAGCTGTTTTTT
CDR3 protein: CASTPNPRPNTGELFF

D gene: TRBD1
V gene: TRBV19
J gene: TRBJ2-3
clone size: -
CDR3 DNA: TGTGCCAGTAGTAACCGACAGGGAATGACAGATACGCAGTATTTT
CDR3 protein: CASSNRQGMTDTQYF

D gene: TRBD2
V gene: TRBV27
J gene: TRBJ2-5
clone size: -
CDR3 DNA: TGTGCCAGCAGTTTACTAGCGGGAGCGTCCCAAGAGACCCAGTACTTC
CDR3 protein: CASSLLAGASQETQYF

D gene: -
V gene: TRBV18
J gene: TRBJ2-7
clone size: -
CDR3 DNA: TGTGCCAGCTCACCCCTGAGGGGAGGCTCCTACGAGCAGTACTTC
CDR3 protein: CASSPLRGGSYEQYF

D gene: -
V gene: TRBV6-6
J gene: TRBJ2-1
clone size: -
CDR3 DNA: TGTGCCAGCAGTTCCCACCCACTTGAGCAGTTCTTC
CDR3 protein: CASSSHPLEQFF

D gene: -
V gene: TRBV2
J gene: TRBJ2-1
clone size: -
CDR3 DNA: TGTGCAAAAGCACCCCCCGGGGTCCACAATGAGCAGTTCTTC
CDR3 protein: CAKAPPGVHNEQFF

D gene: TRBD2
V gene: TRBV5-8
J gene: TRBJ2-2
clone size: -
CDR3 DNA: TGTGCCAGCAGCTTGGGGCTAGCGGGTAACACCGGGGAGCTGTTTTTT
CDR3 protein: CASSLGLAGNTGELFF

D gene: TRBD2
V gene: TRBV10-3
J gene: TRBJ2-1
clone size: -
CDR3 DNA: TGTGCCATCAGTGAGGGAAGGACTAGCGGGAGGTGGGGGTTCAATGAGCAGTTCTTC
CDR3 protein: CAISEGRTSGRWGFNEQFF

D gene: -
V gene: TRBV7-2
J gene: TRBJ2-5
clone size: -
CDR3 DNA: TGTGCCAGCAACTTACCCGTGGAGACCCAGTACTTC
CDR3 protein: CASNLPVETQYF

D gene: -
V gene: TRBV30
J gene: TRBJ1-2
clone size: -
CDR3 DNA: TGTGCCTGGACGAGGGAAGTCGCCTATGGCTACACCTTC
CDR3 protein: CAWTREVAYGYTF

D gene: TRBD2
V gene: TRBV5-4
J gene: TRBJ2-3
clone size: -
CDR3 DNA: TGTGCCAGCAGCTCCGGAGCGGGAGCCAGCACAGATACGCAGTATTTT
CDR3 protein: CASSSGAGASTDTQYF

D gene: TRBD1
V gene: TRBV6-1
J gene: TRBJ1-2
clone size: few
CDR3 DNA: TGTGCCAGCAGTGAAGCGGCGGCGGGACAGATACTTAACTATGGCTACACCTTC
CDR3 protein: CASSEAAAGQILNYGYTF

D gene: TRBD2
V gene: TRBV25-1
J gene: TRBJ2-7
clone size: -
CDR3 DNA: TGTGCCAGCAGTGATGCGGGGAGGGCCGAAACATACGAGCAGTACTTC
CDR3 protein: CASSDAGRAETYEQYF

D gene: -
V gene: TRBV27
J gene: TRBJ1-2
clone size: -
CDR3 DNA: TGTGCCAGCAGTTCCGGACTTAACTATGGCTACACCTTC
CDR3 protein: CASSSGLNYGYTF

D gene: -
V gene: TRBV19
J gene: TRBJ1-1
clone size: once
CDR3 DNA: TGTGCCAGTAGTATAGGCATAGGGAACACTGAAGCTTTCTTT
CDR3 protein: CASSIGIGNTEAFF

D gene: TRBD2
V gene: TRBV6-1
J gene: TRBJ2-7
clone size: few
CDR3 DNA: TGTGCCAGCAGTGAGCCTAGCGGGAGGGCCTACGAGCAGTACTTC
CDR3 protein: CASSEPSGRAYEQYF

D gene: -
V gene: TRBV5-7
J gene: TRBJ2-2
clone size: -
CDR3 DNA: TGTGCCAGCAGCCCCCGGTGTCCGGGAAACACCGGGGAGCTGTTTTTT
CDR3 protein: CASSPRCPGNTGELFF

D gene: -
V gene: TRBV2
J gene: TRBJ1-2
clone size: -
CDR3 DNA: TGTGCCAGCAGTGATTCGCCGGGGCAAGGGGTTGGCACCTTC
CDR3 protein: CASSDSPGQGVGTF

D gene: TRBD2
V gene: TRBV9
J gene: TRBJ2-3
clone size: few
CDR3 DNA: TGTGCCAGCAATACGGGAGGGACAGATACGCAGTATTTT
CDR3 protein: CASNTGGTDTQYF

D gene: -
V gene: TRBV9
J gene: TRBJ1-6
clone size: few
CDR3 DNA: TGTGCCGGGGGCAGATTCTATAATTCACCCCTCCACTTT
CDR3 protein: CAGGRFYNSPLHF

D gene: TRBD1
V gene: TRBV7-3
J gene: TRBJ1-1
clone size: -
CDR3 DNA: TGTGCCAGCAGCACCGGACAGGGTATGACCACTGAAGCTTTCTTT
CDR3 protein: CASSTGQGMTTEAFF